Listed below are T cell receptor beta chains from one sample, sequenced in a study of PD-1 blockade in mismatch repair-deficient tumors. Assay: immunoSEQ multiplex PCR; the TCRdb copy retains only in-frame clones and omits some. The data hold tens of thousands of clones, with roughly 80% observed a single time. Specimen: peripheral blood, collected 12 weeks after starting pembrolizumab. These receptors were collected from an adult with mismatch repair-deficient cancer. CDR3s include the opening cysteine and the closing phenylalanine or tryptophan. D genes are given only for firm matches. Only some rows state a clone size, as once, few, many or a class for expanded clones.

>TRBJ2-1|TRBD2|TRBV18|few
CASSRLAGDDGSSYNEQFF
TGTGCCAGCTCACGACTAGCGGGAGATGATGGTAGCTCCTACAATGAGCAGTTCTTC
>TRBJ1-5|TRBD1|TRBV6-5|few
CASKGTGNQPQHF
TGTGCCAGCAAGGGGACAGGCAATCAGCCCCAGCATTTT
>TRBJ2-7|TRBD2|TRBV7-3|NA
CASRYGTSGRTSYEQYF
TGTGCCAGCAGATACGGGACTAGCGGGAGAACCTCCTACGAGCAGTACTTC
>TRBJ1-1|NA|TRBV10-2|NA
CASHSLGDREAFF
TGCGCCAGCCATTCACTGGGGGACCGTGAAGCTTTCTTT
>TRBJ2-5|NA|TRBV9|NA
CASSVGPLEETQYF
TGTGCCAGCAGCGTAGGGCCCTTAGAAGAGACCCAGTACTTC
>TRBJ2-1|TRBD2|TRBV15|NA
CATSRASGRYNEQFF
TGTGCCACCAGCAGAGCTAGCGGGAGATACAATGAGCAGTTCTTC
>TRBJ2-7|NA|TRBV28|NA
CASSPPATYEQYF
TGTGCCAGCAGTCCCCCTGCAACCTACGAGCAGTACTTC
>TRBJ1-4|TRBD1|TRBV6-5|NA
CARHGQGGEKLFF
TGTGCTAGGCATGGACAGGGGGGTGAAAAACTGTTTTTT
>TRBJ1-5|NA|TRBV6-1|NA
CASVRGDWEPQHF
TGTGCCAGCGTGAGGGGCGACTGGGAGCCCCAGCATTTT
>TRBJ2-1|NA|TRBV21-1|few
CASARGTGVYNEQFF
TGTGCCAGCGCGAGGGGGACAGGGGTCTACAATGAGCAGTTCTTC
>TRBJ1-3|NA|TRBV5-6|NA
CASSSFLRQFNSGNTIYF
TGTGCCAGCAGCTCGTTCCTACGACAGTTCAACTCTGGAAACACCATATATTTT
>TRBJ1-1|NA|TRBV25-1|once
CASSELGMTEAFF
TGTGCCAGCAGTGAATTAGGGATGACTGAAGCTTTCTTT
>TRBJ1-4|NA|TRBV5-4|NA
CASSFLLNEKLFF
TGTGCCAGCAGCTTCTTGTTAAATGAAAAACTGTTTTTT
>TRBJ1-5|NA|TRBV9|NA
CASSAGQFNQPQHF
TGTGCCAGCAGCGCCGGACAGTTTAATCAGCCCCAGCATTTT
>TRBJ2-7|TRBD2|TRBV6-5|NA
CASSYSSGRAKSEQYF
TGTGCCAGCAGTTACTCGAGCGGGAGGGCCAAATCCGAGCAGTACTTC
>TRBJ1-2|TRBD1|TRBV27|NA
CASSFRQGAYEGYTF
TGTGCCAGCAGTTTTAGACAGGGGGCGTATGAAGGCTACACCTTC
>TRBJ2-7|NA|TRBV2|once
CASSVYGSSYEQYF
TGTGCCAGCAGTGTTTACGGGAGCTCCTACGAGCAGTACTTC
>TRBJ2-7|TRBD1|TRBV14|NA
CASSNTGGPFNYEQYF
TGTGCCAGCAGCAATACAGGGGGACCATTTAACTACGAGCAGTACTTC
>TRBJ1-2|TRBD1|TRBV27|few
CASSQGQGTHGYTF
TGTGCCAGCAGTCAAGGACAGGGGACCCATGGCTACACCTTC
>TRBJ2-7|NA|TRBV5-1|many
CASSLGLVPYEQYF
TGCGCCAGCAGCTTGGGACTAGTTCCCTACGAGCAGTACTTC
>TRBJ1-4|TRBD1|TRBV9|NA
CASSVGGTVISEKLFF
TGTGCCAGCAGCGTAGGGGGGACAGTCATCAGCGAAAAACTGTTTTTT
>TRBJ2-2|NA|TRBV27|NA
CASSLSPDGELFF
TGTGCCAGCAGTTTATCCCCCGACGGGGAGCTGTTTTTT
>TRBJ2-7|TRBD2|TRBV10-3|NA
CAISDSTRLAGSEQYF
TGTGCCATCAGTGACTCTACTAGACTAGCGGGAAGTGAGCAGTACTTC
>TRBJ2-1|TRBD2|TRBV4-1|NA
CASSHPGLAVGNEQFF
TGCGCCAGCAGCCACCCGGGACTAGCGGTTGGGAATGAGCAGTTCTTC
>TRBJ1-1|NA|TRBV5-1|NA
CASSLLPQGENTEAFF
TGCGCCAGCAGCCTACTCCCACAGGGAGAGAACACTGAAGCTTTCTTT
>TRBJ1-5|NA|TRBV4-2|NA
CASSQGSGRNNQPQHF
TGTGCCAGCAGCCAAGGGTCAGGCAGGAATAATCAGCCCCAGCATTTT
>TRBJ2-1|TRBD2|TRBV11-2|NA
CASSLAEGLAGVNEQFF
TGTGCCAGCAGCTTGGCGGAGGGACTAGCGGGAGTCAATGAGCAGTTCTTC
>TRBJ2-2|NA|TRBV19|NA
CASSILRQYTGELFF
TGTGCCAGTAGTATACTGAGACAGTACACCGGGGAGCTGTTTTTT
>TRBJ2-5|NA|TRBV5-6|once
CASSFEWQGGETQYF
TGTGCCAGCAGCTTTGAATGGCAGGGTGGAGAGACCCAGTACTTC
>TRBJ2-1|TRBD2|TRBV7-8|NA
CASSLGSLADEQFF
TGTGCCAGCAGCTTAGGATCCCTAGCGGATGAGCAGTTCTTC
>TRBJ2-6|NA|TRBV5-1|NA
CASSLASGAGANVLTF
TGCGCCAGCAGCTTGGCCTCGGGGGCTGGGGCCAACGTCCTGACTTTC
>TRBJ2-7|TRBD2|TRBV7-2|NA
CASSPSGRVYEQYF
TGTGCCAGCAGCCCTAGCGGGAGGGTCTACGAGCAGTACTTC
>TRBJ2-7|NA|TRBV5-1|NA
CASSFDGTYEQYF
TGCGCCAGCAGCTTTGACGGAACCTACGAGCAGTACTTC
>TRBJ2-2|NA|TRBV5-6|once
CASSSGLSTGELFF
TGTGCCAGCAGCTCCGGCCTCTCCACCGGGGAGCTGTTTTTT
>TRBJ1-1|NA|TRBV10-3|NA
CAIKNTGIPAFF
TGTGCCATCAAGAATACAGGGATTCCCGCTTTCTTT
>TRBJ2-7|NA|TRBV5-1|few
CASRRDAGSSYEQYF
TGCGCCAGCAGAAGAGACGCGGGAAGCTCCTACGAGCAGTACTTC
>TRBJ2-5|TRBD2|TRBV19|NA
CASSIDRHGLAGRETQYF
TGTGCCAGTAGTATAGATCGCCATGGACTAGCGGGAAGGGAGACCCAGTACTTC
>TRBJ1-1|NA|TRBV6-1|NA
CASIDRRKDTEAFF
TGTGCCAGCATTGACAGGAGGAAGGACACTGAAGCTTTCTTT
>TRBJ2-1|NA|TRBV5-1|NA
CASSLLALANNEQFF
TGCGCCAGCAGCCTACTGGCCCTAGCGAACAATGAGCAGTTCTTC
>TRBJ2-5|NA|TRBV7-9|NA
CASRHYKGEQETQYF
TGTGCCAGCAGACATTATAAGGGGGAACAAGAGACCCAGTACTTC
>TRBJ2-2|TRBD1|TRBV30|few
CAWTRQGTGELFF
TGTGCCTGGACTCGACAGGGGACCGGGGAGCTGTTTTTT
>TRBJ2-1|TRBD2|TRBV6-6|NA
CASSYLGLVSNEQFF
TGTGCCAGCAGTTACTTGGGACTAGTAAGCAATGAGCAGTTCTTC
>TRBJ1-2|NA|TRBV7-3|NA
CASSEQPGDGYTF
TGTGCCAGCAGCGAACAGCCAGGTGATGGCTACACCTTC
>TRBJ1-4|NA|TRBV7-2|NA
CASSLAHVGGGDEKLFF
TGTGCCAGCAGCTTAGCGCATGTCGGAGGGGGTGATGAAAAACTGTTTTTT
>TRBJ2-5|NA|TRBV25-1|NA
CASSDPYIALDRETQYF
TGTGCCAGCAGTGACCCTTATATAGCACTAGATCGGGAGACCCAGTACTTC
>TRBJ1-1|NA|TRBV6-5|NA
CASSYSAPNTEAFF
TGTGCCAGCAGTTACTCGGCACCGAACACTGAAGCTTTCTTT
>TRBJ2-2|NA|TRBV5-1|NA
CASSLGATGELFF
TGCGCCAGCAGCTTGGGTGCCACCGGGGAGCTGTTTTTT
>TRBJ1-1|NA|TRBV5-4|NA
CASSLSPANTEAFF
TGTGCCAGCAGCTTGAGCCCAGCTAACACTGAAGCTTTCTTT
>TRBJ2-2|TRBD2|TRBV29-1|NA
CSVVLFSEREGRDGELFF
TGCAGCGTTGTTCTTTTTTCAGAACGGGAGGGCCGGGACGGGGAGCTGTTTTTT
>TRBJ2-3|NA|TRBV5-1|NA
CASSLYGFGTDTQYF
TGCGCCAGCAGCTTATATGGGTTTGGGACAGATACGCAGTATTTT
>TRBJ2-1|TRBD2|TRBV27|NA
CASSPGLAGHLEQFF
TGTGCCAGCAGTCCAGGACTAGCGGGACATTTAGAGCAGTTCTTC
>TRBJ1-2|NA|TRBV5-6|NA
CASSSDGNYGYTF
TGTGCCAGCAGCTCGGACGGAAACTATGGCTACACCTTC
>TRBJ2-3|TRBD2|TRBV9|NA
CASSVGTSGGWDTQYF
TGTGCCAGCAGCGTAGGGACTAGCGGGGGTTGGGATACGCAGTATTTT
>TRBJ2-7|NA|TRBV9|few
CASSVSGAGEQYF
TGTGCCAGCAGCGTATCTGGGGCTGGCGAGCAGTACTTC